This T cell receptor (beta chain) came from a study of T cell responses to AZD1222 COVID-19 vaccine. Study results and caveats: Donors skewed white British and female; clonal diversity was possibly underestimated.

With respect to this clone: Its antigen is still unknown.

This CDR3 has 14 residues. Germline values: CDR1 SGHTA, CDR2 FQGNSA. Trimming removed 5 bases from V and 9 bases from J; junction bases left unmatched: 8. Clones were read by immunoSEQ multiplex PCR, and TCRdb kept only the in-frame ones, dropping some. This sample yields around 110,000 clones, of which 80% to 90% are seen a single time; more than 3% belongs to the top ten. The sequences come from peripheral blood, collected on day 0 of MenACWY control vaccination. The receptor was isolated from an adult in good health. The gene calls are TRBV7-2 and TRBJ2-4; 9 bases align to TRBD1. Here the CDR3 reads CASSRTGDFSIQYF. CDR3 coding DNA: TGTGCCAGCAGCCGGACAGGGGACTTTAGCATTCAGTACTTC.